A single sample is the source of the 25 T cell receptor beta chains below, sequenced in a study of T cell repertoires in cytomegalovirus infection. Using its own MiXCR run on the reads, TCRdb lists one record per CDR3 protein. The sample has about 330,000 distinct CDR3 sequences, about 32% seen once. These receptors have no known antigen. This material consisted of cultured PBMCs, taken from culture after CMV antigen stimulation. Source of these receptors: a human donor in good health (CMV status not recorded). Some clones in this sample may be carry-over from other donors' samples.

There are many counts of this clonotype. The chain is built from TRBV11-3 and TRBJ2-1; TRBD1 is a possible D gene (7 bases). V was trimmed by 1 base and J by 0 bases, leaving 16 bases between them. The CDR3 has 18 residues. The germline CDR1 and CDR2 sequences are SGHNT and YENEEA. For the CDR3, the DNA is TGTGCCAGCAGCTTAGCCCAGGGGGGAAGCCTCTCCTACAATGAGCAGTTCTTC. It codes for CASSLAQGGSLSYNEQFF.

This chain connects TRBV10-3 to TRBJ1-2, with no clear D. The germline V and J ends were trimmed by 0 bases and 4 bases, with 6 bases remaining between them. The germline V gene has CDR1 ENHRY and CDR2 SYGVKD. The CDR3 totals 13 residues. The CDR3 protein is CAISESISYGYTF. The CDR3 DNA reads as TGTGCCATCAGTGAGTCGATATCCTATGGCTACACCTTC.

V is TRBV6-2 or TRBV6-3 and J is TRBJ2-5; the match to TRBD2 covers 10 bases. Germline trimming cut 6 bases from V and 3 bases from J; bases unmatched to any gene: 7. CDR3 length: 15 residues. Per the germline V gene, CDR1 is MNHEY and CDR2 is SVGEGT. CDR3 nucleotides: TGTGCCAGCAGCCAGCCAACTAGCGGGAAAGAGACCCAGTACTTC. It codes for CASSQPTSGKETQYF.

Only a few counts were recorded for this clonotype. This chain links TRBV29-1 with TRBJ2-1; perhaps TRBD1 as D (6 bases). The V gene's germline CDR1 is SQVTM and CDR2 ANQGSEA. The CDR3 length is 13 residues. V was shortened by 4 bases and J by 7 bases, with 14 bases between the two germline ends. In DNA, the CDR3 is TGCAGCGTTGTGTACAGGGTAGGAAATGAGCAGTTCTTC. This sequence encodes CSVVYRVGNEQFF.

The V gene is TRBV6-6, the J gene TRBJ2-6, with D tentatively TRBD1 (6 bases). Germline V gene sequence: CDR1 MNHNY, CDR2 SVGAGI (reference sequence). This CDR3 region has 16 residues. Trimming stripped 1 base from V and 4 bases from J, with 11 bases between. CDR3 sequence reads: CASSYLQGAGANVLTF. The CDR3 region has the DNA TGTGCCAGCAGTTACTTACAGGGCGCCGGGGCCAACGTCCTGACTTTC.

The V call is TRBV18, the J call TRBJ2-1; 11 bases agree with TRBD2. J lost 6 bases, V lost 1 base, and 2 bases had no gene match. The CDR3 runs 15 residues. Germline loops: CDR1 KGHSH, CDR2 LQKENI. CDR3 residues: CASSPLAGGSNEQFF. CDR3 DNA sequence: TGTGCCAGCTCACCACTAGCGGGAGGGTCCAATGAGCAGTTCTTC.

This clonotype was found a few times. This chain joins TRBV4-1 and TRBJ2-1, with D tentatively TRBD2 (6 bases). V lost 4 bases and J 8 bases, leaving 18 bases between the germline ends. The CDR3 consists of 15 residues. Germline V gene data show CDR1 as MGHRA and CDR2 as YSYEKL. CDR3: CASSPYSGRVDEQFF. The CDR3 DNA follows: TGCGCCAGCAGCCCCTATTCCGGGAGAGTCGATGAGCAGTTCTTC.

This clonotype was seen a few times. The genes are TRBV7-8 and TRBJ2-1, with 12 bases fitting TRBD2. This CDR3 has 15 residues. CDR1 and CDR2 from the germline V gene are SGHVS and FQNEAQ. With 3 bases clipped from V and 7 bases from J, the junction kept 4 bases outside the gene matches. DNA of the CDR3: TGTGCCAGCAGCTTGGCGACTAGCGGGGGAAATGAGCAGTTCTTC. This translates into CASSLATSGGNEQFF.

This clonotype was recorded many times. The chain links TRBV20-1 to TRBJ1-3; the D gene is possibly TRBD1 (6 bases). V dropped 1 base and J dropped 0 bases, with 19 bases sitting between them. Germline V CDR1 and CDR2: DFQATT, SNEGSKA (reference sequence). The CDR3 runs to 18 residues. The CDR3 sequence: CSARGPRLGQSSGNTIYF. The CDR3 DNA follows: TGCAGTGCTAGAGGCCCTCGGCTGGGACAAAGCTCTGGAAACACCATATATTTT.

The table lists this clonotype with many counts. This CDR3 is CASSHREGAIGARDTGELFF. CDR3 sequence (DNA): TGTGCCAGCAGCCACCGAGAGGGAGCCATCGGGGCAAGGGACACCGGGGAGCTGTTTTTT. The chain couples TRBV7-8 to TRBJ2-2; D is perhaps TRBD1 or TRBD2 (5 bases each). The CDR3 length is 20 residues. CDR1 and CDR2 from the germline V gene are SGHVS and FQNEAQ. V lost 5 bases, J lost 3 bases, and 28 bases lay in between. Using reference TRBV7-8 and TRBJ2-2 for the parts outside the CDR3, the full variable domain is GAGVSQSPRYKVAKRGQDVALRCDPISGHVSLFWYQQALGQGPEFLTYFQNEAQLDKSGLPSDRFFAERPEGSVSTLKIQRTQQEDSAVYLCASSHREGAIGARDTGELFFGEGSRLTVL.

This chain joins TRBV5-1 and TRBJ2-1; 9 positions match TRBD2. This CDR3 is built from 19 residues. CDR1 is SGHRS, CDR2 YFSETQ, per germline. J gave up 2 bases and V 0 bases, and 12 bases lay outside the gene matches. CDR3 sequence (DNA): TGCGCCAGCAGCTTGGGTGGAGTGCCGGTAGCGGGAGCCTACAATGAGCAGTTCTTC. Its protein product is CASSLGGVPVAGAYNEQFF.

The sample holds a few counts of this clonotype. The gene calls are TRBV4-1 and TRBJ2-1; TRBD2 might be the D (6 bases). Trimming shortened V by 1 base and J by 5 bases, and 18 bases separated the two germline ends. There are 17 residues in the CDR3. Germline CDR1 reads MGHRA; CDR2 reads YSYEKL. CDR3 loop: CASSQAWAAVADNEQFF. The CDR3 nucleotides are TGCGCCAGCAGCCAAGCTTGGGCCGCGGTAGCGGACAATGAGCAGTTCTTC.

In its sample, this clonotype was seen a few times. The genes are TRBV6-5 and TRBJ1-1; D perhaps matches TRBD1 (6 bases). The germline V gene has CDR1 MNHEY and CDR2 SVGAGI. The CDR3 totals 15 residues. Trimming shortened V by 5 bases and J by 1 base, and 14 bases separated the two germline ends. The CDR3 nucleotides are TGTGCCAGCAGTCCCCCAGCGGGGGCGAACACTGAAGCTTTCTTT. Translation: CASSPPAGANTEAFF.

The chain joins TRBV6-1 to TRBJ2-7, with 10 nucleotides matching TRBD2. The V segment lost 6 bases and the J segment 3 bases; nucleotides outside the gene matches: 5. The CDR3 extends over 14 amino acids. Per the germline V gene, CDR1 is MNHNS and CDR2 is SASEGT. CDR3 nucleotides: TGTGCCAGCAGAAGGACTAGCGGAGTCTACGAGCAGTACGTC. Protein: CASRRTSGVYEQYV.

The chain uses TRBV10-3 and TRBJ2-7; 11 bases map to TRBD2. The CDR3 is 15 residues long. V dropped 6 bases and J dropped 2; count of bases not matched to a gene: 6. Germline values: CDR1 ENHRY, CDR2 SYGVKD. CDR3 coding DNA: TGTGCCATCAGGGTCGGGACTAGCGGAGCCTACGAGCAGTACTTC. Translating gives CAIRVGTSGAYEQYF.

The rearrangement links TRBV6-8 to TRBJ2-7, with 9 bases matching TRBD1. The CDR3 has 16 residues. Germline values: CDR1 MNHGY, CDR2 SAAAGT. V was pared by 0 bases and J by 3 bases, with 6 bases of the junction left unmatched. The CDR3 protein is CASSYSIGQGFYEQYF. In DNA form, the CDR3 reads TGTGCCAGCAGTTACTCGATCGGACAGGGGTTCTACGAGCAGTACTTC.

The V call is TRBV30, the J call TRBJ1-1, with TRBD1 matching 9 bases. CDR1 GTSNPN and CDR2 SVGIG come from the germline V gene (reference sequence). CDR3 length: 16 residues. With V trimmed by 3 bases and J by 8 bases, 16 bases remained unmatched. CDR3 residues: CAWSPILAGTGKEAFF. For the CDR3, the DNA is TGTGCCTGGAGCCCGATACTCGCCGGGACAGGGAAAGAAGCTTTCTTT.

The V and J genes are TRBV5-1 and TRBJ2-5; unclear D gene. V shed 6 bases and J shed 2 bases, with 11 bases lying between them. This CDR3 spans 13 amino acids. The V gene's germline CDR1 is SGHRS and CDR2 YFSETQ. This chain's CDR3 is CASKQVLQETQYF. The CDR3 nucleotides are TGCGCCAGCAAGCAGGTTTTACAAGAGACCCAGTACTTC.

Many counts were recorded for this clonotype. V is TRBV6-2 or TRBV6-3 and J is TRBJ2-5; a possible D gene is TRBD2 (5 bases). CDR3 size: 13 residues. Trimming cost V 9 bases and J 5 bases, with 16 bases left between them. Per the germline V gene, CDR1 is MNHEY and CDR2 is SVGEGT. In nucleotides, the CDR3 is TGTGCCAGTCAGGAGGTGACTGGCGAGACCCAGTACTTC. It specifies CASQEVTGETQYF.

The rearrangement uses TRBV19 and TRBJ1-4, with 9 bases identical to TRBD1. Germline V gene data show CDR1 as LNHDA and CDR2 as SQIVND (reference sequence). This CDR3 contains 15 residues. V was clipped by 10 bases and J by 0 bases; unmatched bases: 6. In DNA form, the CDR3 reads TGTGCCACTAGGACAGGGGTGGCAACTAATGAAAAACTGTTTTTT. It encodes CATRTGVATNEKLFF. Based on the CDR3 plus reference TRBV19 and TRBJ1-4, the full variable domain is DGGITQSPKYLFRKEGQNVTLSCEQNLNHDAMYWYRQDPGQGLRLIYYSQIVNDFQKGDIAEGYSVSREKKESFPLTVTSAQKNPTAFYLCATRTGVATNEKLFFGSGTQLSVL.

A few counts support this clonotype. The chain uses TRBV7-9 and TRBJ2-7, with 8 bases fitting TRBD1. V gave up 5 bases and J gave up 11 bases; unmatched junction bases: 14. The CDR3 has 14 amino acids. Germline V gives CDR1 SEHNR, CDR2 FQNEAQ (reference sequence). Here the CDR3 DNA reads TGTGCCAGCAGCAATCTGGACAGGGCTAGGCAGAAGTACTTC. Translation: CASSNLDRARQKYF. The full variable domain, in which reference TRBV7-9 and TRBJ2-7 provide the parts outside the CDR3, is DTGVSQNPRHKITKRGQNVTFRCDPISEHNRLYWYRQTLGQGPEFLTYFQNEAQLEKSRLLSDRFSAERPKGSFSTLEIQRTEQGDSAMYLCASSNLDRARQKYFGPGTRLTVT.

V and J are TRBV19 and TRBJ2-7; 9 bases agree with TRBD1. V was pared by 2 bases and J by 6 bases, with 11 bases of the junction left unmatched. This CDR3 contains 16 residues. Germline-derived CDR1 and CDR2 are LNHDA and SQIVND (reference sequence). CDR3 protein: CASSIHSGTGSFEQYF. CDR3 coding DNA: TGTGCCAGTAGTATACACAGCGGGACAGGGAGTTTCGAGCAGTACTTC.

The chain joins TRBV27 to TRBJ1-6, with D unclear. Germline-derived CDR1 and CDR2 are MNHEY and SMNVEV (reference sequence). This CDR3 is 16 amino acids long. V gave up 0 bases and J gave up 7 bases, with 13 bases separating them. The CDR3 DNA is TGTGCCAGCAGTTTATCCGACCGGGCCCCCAATTCACCCCTCCACTTT. Its translation: CASSLSDRAPNSPLHF.

This clonotype was counted between two and nine times. The rearrangement uses TRBV6-5 and TRBJ2-2, with D possibly called TRBD1 or TRBD2 (5 bases each). The germline gives CDR1 MNHEY, CDR2 SVGAGI. Trimming left V 8 bases short and J 2 bases short, with 12 bases between. The CDR3 is 14 amino acids. The CDR3 nucleotides read TGTGCCAGCTTCGGGACCTTCAACACCGGGGAGCTGTTTTTT. Translating gives CASFGTFNTGELFF.

V is TRBV6-2 or TRBV6-3 and J is TRBJ1-5; D remains ambiguous. The CDR3 covers 15 residues. Germline V lookup: CDR1 MNHEY, CDR2 SVGEGT. V was clipped by 6 bases and J by 2 bases, with 14 bases between them. CDR3: CASRVIRDGNQPQHF. The CDR3, as DNA: TGTGCCAGCAGGGTTATCCGGGATGGCAATCAGCCCCAGCATTTT.